One and the same sample provided the 24 T cell receptor beta chains below, sequenced in a study of early T cells in non-severe SARS-CoV-2 infection. In TCRdb, the 5' RACE reads were re-called with MiXCR into one record per CDR3 protein. Of roughly 93,000 distinct CDR3 sequences listed, approximately 11% are singletons. Sequencing was done on a sample of whole blood. The source is an adult who was a healthcare worker with PCR-confirmed SARS-CoV-2 infection or an uninfected control (not recorded which).

This clonotype was recorded many times. J is TRBJ1-4 and V is TRBV5-1; D gene ambiguous. Germline V gene sequence: CDR1 SGHRS, CDR2 YFSETQ. V was cut by 5 bases and J by 4 bases, with 18 bases left in between. The CDR3 runs to 16 residues. The CDR3, as DNA: TGCGCCAGCAGAATAGCCCTGACGGCCTTTAATGAAAAACTGTTTTTT. This sequence encodes CASRIALTAFNEKLFF.

The table lists this clonotype with many counts. The V call is TRBV29-1, the J call TRBJ2-5, with 10 nucleotides matching TRBD2. This CDR3 has 15 residues. V was clipped by 3 bases and J by 4 bases; unmatched bases: 8. Germline V gene sequence: CDR1 SQVTM, CDR2 ANQGSEA. Here the CDR3 reads CSVDPGASGGETQYF. In nucleotides, the CDR3 is TGCAGCGTTGACCCAGGGGCTAGCGGGGGAGAGACCCAGTACTTC.

There are a few counts of this clonotype. The chain carries TRBV3-1 and TRBJ1-1, with D uncertain. Germline V gene data show CDR1 as LGHDT and CDR2 as YNNKEL (reference sequence). With 3 bases removed from V and 5 bases from J, the gap between germline ends came to 10 bases. The CDR3 totals 13 residues. Here the CDR3 reads CASSHGGRTEAFF. The CDR3 bases are TGTGCCAGCAGCCACGGCGGAAGGACTGAAGCTTTCTTT.

The sample holds a few counts of this clonotype. The chain employs TRBV7-9 and TRBJ1-2, with 10 bases that match TRBD1. The CDR3 totals 15 residues. Germline CDR1 SEHNR, CDR2 FQNEAQ (reference sequence). Trimming took 0 bases from V and 4 from J; bases not matched to a gene: 2. The chain's CDR3 is CASSLARDRGYGYTF. In DNA form, the CDR3 reads TGTGCCAGCAGCTTAGCGCGGGACAGGGGCTATGGCTACACCTTC.

This chain connects TRBV29-1 to TRBJ2-4; D might be TRBD2 (6 bases). The CDR3 has 14 residues. Trimming took off 6 bases at V and 2 bases at J, with 14 bases between the two ends. Germline lookup yields CDR1 SQVTM and CDR2 ANQGSEA. The CDR3 DNA is TGCAGCGTCGAGGGCCGGGGGACCAAAAACATTCAGTACTTC. This gives the protein CSVEGRGTKNIQYF.

This clonotype was recorded at least ten times. CDR3 region: CATSDWDRRTDTQYF. CDR3 in DNA: TGTGCCACCAGTGATTGGGACAGACGCACAGATACGCAGTATTTT. The chain couples TRBV24-1 to TRBJ2-3, with 7 bases lining up with TRBD1. V lost 2 bases to trimming and J lost 1 base; unmatched junction nucleotides: 2. The CDR3 spans 15 residues. Germline CDR1 and CDR2: KGHDR and SFDVKD.

J is TRBJ2-3 and V is TRBV6-5, with a possible D match to TRBD2 (6 bases). The CDR3 loop spans 11 amino acids. Trimming took off 5 bases at V and 7 bases at J, with 7 bases between the two ends. The V gene's germline CDR1 is MNHEY and CDR2 SVGAGI. In DNA form, the CDR3 reads TGTGCCAGCAGTCTAGCGAATACGCAGTATTTT. This codes for CASSLANTQYF.

This chain joins TRBV6-2 or TRBV6-3 and TRBJ1-5; 8 nucleotides agree with TRBD1. V shed 2 bases and J 0 bases; nucleotides not matched to a gene: 12. Germline V gives CDR1 MNHEY, CDR2 SVGEGT. This CDR3 comprises 19 residues. CDR3 region: CASSYAPGQGVYSNQPQHF. The CDR3 DNA reads TGTGCCAGCAGTTACGCCCCTGGACAGGGAGTATATAGCAATCAGCCCCAGCATTTT.

This clonotype was picked up many times. The chain is built from TRBV10-1 and TRBJ2-7; 8 bases line up with TRBD2. The CDR3 runs to 13 residues. V lost 3 bases and J lost 7; bases outside the gene matches: 5. The germline gives CDR1 WNHNN, CDR2 SYGVQD (reference sequence). CDR3 amino acids: CASSDSGTGEQYF. In nucleotides, the CDR3 is TGCGCCAGCAGTGATAGCGGGACGGGAGAGCAGTACTTC.

This clonotype showed up just a few times. This chain links TRBV11-3 with TRBJ2-1; perhaps TRBD2 as D (5 bases). Germline-derived CDR1 and CDR2 are SGHNT and YENEEA. This CDR3 comprises 14 residues. Trimming pared 5 bases from V and 0 bases from J, leaving 8 bases between. The DNA of the CDR3 is TGTGCCAGCAGCCCCGGGGACTCCTACAATGAGCAGTTCTTC. Amino acids: CASSPGDSYNEQFF.

This clonotype was detected many times. This rearrangement joins TRBV5-1 to TRBJ1-5; D is unclear. The CDR3 has 13 amino acids. CDR1 is SGHRS, CDR2 YFSETQ, per germline. The ends were cut back, 5 bases at V and 7 bases at J, with 13 bases in the middle. The CDR3 sequence is CASSPDPDQPQHF. CDR3 in DNA: TGCGCCAGCAGTCCCGACCCGGACCAGCCCCAGCATTTT.

This clonotype showed up many times. The V and J genes are TRBV12-3 or TRBV12-4 and TRBJ1-5; D not resolved. This CDR3 is 13 amino acids long. The V end lost 6 bases, the J end lost 0 bases, and 6 bases lay between the germline ends. CDR3 loop: CASSTYSNQPQHF. CDR3 sequence (DNA): TGTGCCAGCAGCACTTATAGCAATCAGCCCCAGCATTTT.

This clonotype showed up many times. The chain links TRBV12-3 or TRBV12-4 to TRBJ2-2; TRBD2 matches at 12 bases. The V and J ends lost 5 bases and 4 bases, in that order; junction bases with no gene match: 5. The CDR3 is 16 amino acids. As DNA, the CDR3 is TGTGCCAGCAGTGCACTAGCGGGGGGCCTCACCGGGGAGCTGTTTTTT. Its protein is CASSALAGGLTGELFF.

The chain links TRBV4-1 to TRBJ1-1; TRBD1 is a possible D gene (6 bases). The CDR3 is made up of 16 amino acids. From germline, CDR1 is MGHRA and CDR2 YSYEKL. Trimming stripped 0 bases from V and 0 bases from J, with 11 bases between. For the CDR3, the DNA is TGCGCCAGCAGCCAAGAAGCGGGGGCCCTGAACACTGAAGCTTTCTTT. Translated: CASSQEAGALNTEAFF.

The rearrangement joins TRBV10-1 to TRBJ2-2; 8 nucleotides line up with TRBD1. With V trimmed by 3 bases and J by 5 bases, 5 bases remained unmatched. CDR1 is WNHNN and CDR2 is SYGVQD in the germline V gene (reference sequence). The length of the CDR3 is 15 residues. The DNA of the CDR3 is TGCGCCAGCAGTGAAAGCAGGGGGCAAACCGGGGAGCTGTTTTTT. Translated, it gives CASSESRGQTGELFF.

This clonotype was seen only a few times. This rearrangement joins TRBV5-1 to TRBJ2-1, with 7 nucleotides matching TRBD2. Per the germline V gene, CDR1 is SGHRS and CDR2 is YFSETQ. The CDR3 totals 14 residues. V lost 6 bases and J lost 10; bases outside the gene matches: 13. The CDR3 nucleotides are TGCGCCAGCAAAGTTGGCCTAGCGGTGGAGGAGCAGTTCTTC. Translating gives CASKVGLAVEEQFF.

This clonotype was recorded a few times. This chain joins TRBV12-3 or TRBV12-4 and TRBJ1-2, with D perhaps TRBD1 (5 bases). Trimming pared 4 bases from V and 2 bases from J, leaving 17 bases between. The CDR3 has 16 residues. In nucleotides, the CDR3 is TGTGCCAGCAGTTCCGGGACGACGACTTCCAACTATGGCTACACCTTC. This encodes CASSSGTTTSNYGYTF.

This chain connects TRBV7-6 to TRBJ2-3, with D tentatively TRBD1 or TRBD2 (5 bases each). Trimming left V 5 bases short and J 8 bases short, with 23 bases between. Germline V gene data show CDR1 as SGHVS and CDR2 as FNYEAQ. This CDR3 has 16 amino acids. CDR3 sequence (DNA): TGTGCCAGCAGCCCGGTCGGGGCCCCTGGGGCGGGTACGCAGTATTTT. It translates to CASSPVGAPGAGTQYF.

A few counts support this clonotype. This chain links TRBV5-4 with TRBJ2-3; possible D gene TRBD1, 7 bases. The V end lost 5 bases, the J end lost 2 bases, and 12 bases lay between the germline ends. CDR1 and CDR2 (germline): SGHNT, YYREEE (reference sequence). The CDR3 totals 14 residues. CDR3 DNA sequence: TGTGCCAGCAGTGCGGGACAGCCCACAGATACGCAGTATTTT. As protein: CASSAGQPTDTQYF. Full variable domain (outside the CDR3, taken from reference TRBV5-4 and TRBJ2-3): ETGVTQSPTHLIKTRGQQVTLRCSSQSGHNTVSWYQQALGQGPQFIFQYYREEENGRGNFPPRFSGLQFPNYSSELNVNALELDDSALYLCASSAGQPTDTQYFGPGTRLTVL.

This chain uses TRBV19 with TRBJ2-5; 7 nucleotides agree with TRBD1. CDR3 size: 16 residues. V lost 6 bases to trimming and J lost 1 base; unmatched junction nucleotides: 11. In germline, CDR1 is LNHDA, CDR2 SQIVND (reference sequence). The CDR3 protein is CASRMHSGGRQETQYF. In DNA, the CDR3 is TGTGCCAGTAGAATGCACTCAGGGGGACGCCAAGAGACCCAGTACTTC.

This clonotype appeared many times. This chain uses TRBV5-1 with TRBJ1-1; 8 bases fit TRBD1. Looked up from germline, CDR1 is SGHRS and CDR2 is YFSETQ. The CDR3 consists of 14 residues. The J segment lost 3 bases and the V segment lost 4 bases, leaving 5 bases of the junction unmatched. This CDR3 is CASSRQGSDTEAFF. CDR3 nucleotide sequence: TGCGCCAGCAGCAGACAGGGGTCCGACACTGAAGCTTTCTTT.

This clonotype appeared many times. The rearrangement links TRBV2 to TRBJ1-3; D may be TRBD1 (5 bases). The CDR3 runs to 15 residues. Trimming removed 1 base at V and 0 bases at J, with 7 bases between. CDR1 is SNHLY and CDR2 is FYNNEI in the germline V gene. In nucleotides, the CDR3 is TGTGCCAGCAGTGAAGGGGACGGCTCTGGAAACACCATATATTTT. Protein sequence: CASSEGDGSGNTIYF. The variable domain in full, completed from reference TRBV2 and TRBJ1-3, reads EPEVTQTPSHQVTQMGQEVILRCVPISNHLYFYWYRQILGQKVEFLVSFYNNEISEKSEIFDDQFSVERPDGSNFTLKIRSTKLEDSAMYFCASSEGDGSGNTIYFGEGSWLTVV.

The table lists this clonotype with many counts. J is TRBJ2-1 and V is TRBV19; 12 bases line up with TRBD2. The CDR3 is made up of 15 amino acids. Germline V gives CDR1 LNHDA, CDR2 SQIVND (reference sequence). The trim removed 3 bases at V and 8 bases at J, leaving 5 bases unmatched. The CDR3 DNA reads as TGTGCCAGTAGTATGGCTAGCGGGGGGGCGGATGAGCAGTTCTTC. This sequence encodes CASSMASGGADEQFF.

The chain couples TRBV29-1 to TRBJ2-2; 10 nucleotides line up with TRBD1. This CDR3 is 13 amino acids long. Trimming cost V 5 bases and J 7 bases; bases outside gene matches: 4. CDR1 and CDR2 from the germline V gene are SQVTM and ANQGSEA. The CDR3: CSVTGQGIGELFF. The CDR3 DNA reads as TGCAGCGTTACGGGACAGGGGATCGGGGAGCTGTTTTTT.